The 27 T cell receptor beta chains below were found in one sample sequenced in a study of technical replicates of blood from four donors. The method was immunoSEQ multiplex PCR; TCRdb's version includes in-frame clones alone and lacks a portion of them. The sample gives about 89,000 clones, roughly 94% of which show up once; around 0.22% is in the top ten. Input material: T cells isolated from PBMCs. These receptors all stem from a human donor in good health.

The genes are TRBV28 and TRBJ1-5; 7 nucleotides agree with TRBD1. This CDR3 is built from 17 residues. V gave up 3 bases and J gave up 5 bases; unmatched junction bases: 13. The germline gives CDR1 MDHEN, CDR2 SYDVKM. CDR3: CASSFRVGRGLYQPQHF. The CDR3 bases are TGTGCCAGCAGTTTTAGGGTCGGCAGGGGGTTGTATCAGCCCCAGCATTTT.

The J gene is TRBJ2-3, the V gene TRBV7-9, with 11 bases lining up with TRBD2. CDR1 and CDR2 (germline): SEHNR, FQNEAQ (reference sequence). CDR3 length: 16 residues. Trimming took 5 bases from V and 2 from J; bases not matched to a gene: 6. This chain's CDR3 is CASSLVAGGHTDTQYF. In DNA, the CDR3 is TGTGCCAGCAGCCTCGTAGCGGGGGGGCACACAGATACGCAGTATTTT.

The gene calls are TRBV7-9 and TRBJ2-1; unclear D gene. The germline CDR1 and CDR2 sequences are SEHNR and FQNEAQ (reference sequence). Trimming pared 6 bases from V and 8 bases from J, leaving 14 bases between. The CDR3 has 13 residues. The CDR3 region is CASSQRREDEQFF. CDR3 nucleotides: TGTGCCAGCAGTCAACGACGTGAGGATGAGCAGTTCTTC. The full variable domain, in which reference TRBV7-9 and TRBJ2-1 provide the parts outside the CDR3, is DTGVSQNPRHKITKRGQNVTFRCDPISEHNRLYWYRQTLGQGPEFLTYFQNEAQLEKSRLLSDRFSAERPKGSFSTLEIQRTEQGDSAMYLCASSQRREDEQFFGPGTRLTVL.

The chain joins TRBV5-6 to TRBJ2-4; the D gene is possibly TRBD1 (5 bases). This CDR3 region has 13 residues. From germline, CDR1 is SGHDT and CDR2 YYEEEE. Trimming removed 0 bases at V and 6 bases at J, with 7 bases between. CDR3 loop: CASSLDRTNIQYF. The CDR3 DNA reads TGTGCCAGCAGCTTGGACAGGACAAACATTCAGTACTTC.

The rearrangement links TRBV14 to TRBJ1-4, with D perhaps matching TRBD1 (6 bases). The V gene's germline CDR1 is SGHDN and CDR2 FVKESK. This CDR3 has 14 amino acids. Trimming shortened V by 4 bases and J by 6 bases, and 12 bases separated the two germline ends. CDR3 amino acids: CASSRLAGDEKLFF. CDR3 DNA: TGTGCCAGCAGCCGGTTGGCAGGGGATGAAAAACTGTTTTTT.

The chain is built from TRBV5-5 and TRBJ2-7; tentatively, D is TRBD1 (5 bases). Trimming removed 4 bases at V and 4 bases at J, with 9 bases between. Germline V lookup: CDR1 SGHKS, CDR2 YYEKEE (reference sequence). CDR3 length: 12 residues. The CDR3 nucleotides are TGTGCCAGCAGCAGGGGCGATTACGAGCAGTACTTC. It is translated as CASSRGDYEQYF.

The rearrangement links TRBV14 to TRBJ2-1; TRBD2 matches at 7 bases. J was trimmed by 0 bases and V by 3 bases; bases with no gene match: 8. The CDR3 is 17 amino acids. Germline CDR1 and CDR2: SGHDN and FVKESK. CDR3 loop: CASSQELASSSYNEQFF. The CDR3 bases are TGTGCCAGCAGCCAGGAACTAGCGTCCAGCTCCTACAATGAGCAGTTCTTC.

The V gene is TRBV4-1, the J gene TRBJ2-3, with 16 bases identical to TRBD2. After removal of 3 bases from V and 6 bases from J, the junction contained 9 bases not matched to a gene. Germline V gene sequence: CDR1 MGHRA, CDR2 YSYEKL. The CDR3 runs to 18 residues. CDR3 coding DNA: TGCGCCAGCAGCCAGGGACTAGCGGGGGGGCAATTCAAGGATACGCAGTATTTT. Translating it yields CASSQGLAGGQFKDTQYF.

V and J are TRBV29-1 and TRBJ2-5; D perhaps matches TRBD2 (7 bases). Trimming shortened V by 4 bases and J by 2 bases, and 14 bases separated the two germline ends. CDR3 size: 14 residues. In germline, CDR1 is SQVTM, CDR2 ANQGSEA. CDR3 in amino acids: CSVGGLAEQETQYF. In nucleotides, the CDR3 is TGCAGCGTTGGGGGGCTAGCGGAGCAAGAGACCCAGTACTTC.

The V gene is TRBV4-2, the J gene TRBJ1-3, with 12 bases lining up with TRBD1. The CDR3 is 16 amino acids. CDR1 and CDR2 (germline): LGHNA, YNFKEQ. V was pared by 7 bases and J by 4 bases, with 8 bases of the junction left unmatched. CDR3 protein: CASTPGQGAAGNTIYF. CDR3 nucleotide sequence: TGTGCCAGCACGCCGGGACAGGGGGCCGCCGGAAACACCATATATTTT.

The chain combines TRBV6-1 with TRBJ2-5, with TRBD2 identical over 9 bases. V was pared by 2 bases and J by 1 base, with 8 bases of the junction left unmatched. The CDR3 contains 17 residues. Looked up from germline, CDR1 is MNHNS and CDR2 is SASEGT. The CDR3 DNA is TGTGCCAGCAGTGAACTAGCGGGACTTGGGGGCCAAGAGACCCAGTACTTC. Translating gives CASSELAGLGGQETQYF.

The gene calls are TRBV6-5 and TRBJ1-2; D not certain. Per the germline V gene, CDR1 is MNHEY and CDR2 is SVGAGI. CDR3 length: 13 residues. V was shortened by 6 bases and J by 4 bases, with 12 bases between the two germline ends. CDR3 sequence: CASRRGSRYGYTF. Here the CDR3 DNA reads TGTGCCAGCAGGCGAGGCTCCCGCTATGGCTACACCTTC.

The rearrangement uses TRBV6-5 and TRBJ1-2; tentative D call: TRBD1 (6 bases). Germline CDR1 and CDR2: MNHEY and SVGAGI. The CDR3 runs to 13 residues. V lost 6 bases and J 8 bases, leaving 16 bases between the germline ends. DNA of the CDR3: TGTGCCAGCAGCAATGGGGACACTTGGGGCTACACCTTC. Encoded protein: CASSNGDTWGYTF.

In its sample, this clone was seen a few times. The chain carries TRBV7-2 and TRBJ2-5, with 7 bases aligning to TRBD2. The length of the CDR3 is 15 residues. V shed 2 bases, J shed 2 bases, and the junction held 5 bases outside the gene matches. The germline gives CDR1 SGHTA, CDR2 FQGNSA. CDR3 bases: TGTGCCAGCAGCTTATGGGGGGGACCTCAAGAGACCCAGTACTTC. Amino acids: CASSLWGGPQETQYF. The full variable domain, completed using reference TRBV7-2 and TRBJ2-5, is GAGVSQSPSNKVTEKGKDVELRCDPISGHTALYWYRQSLGQGLEFLIYFQGNSAPDKSGLPSDRFSAERTGGSVSTLTIQRTQQEDSAVYLCASSLWGGPQETQYFGPGTRLLVL.

The gene calls are TRBV7-9 and TRBJ1-1; TRBD1 matches 8 bases. J lost 0 bases, V lost 5 bases, and 8 bases had no gene match. The CDR3 sequence is 16 residues long. Per the germline V gene, CDR1 is SEHNR and CDR2 is FQNEAQ (reference sequence). CDR3 amino acids: CASSPRGQGMNTEAFF. In DNA, the CDR3 is TGTGCCAGCAGCCCACGAGGACAGGGAATGAACACTGAAGCTTTCTTT.

The V call is TRBV28, the J call TRBJ2-7, with 9 bases that match TRBD2. After removal of 2 bases from V and 7 bases from J, the junction contained 12 bases not matched to a gene. The CDR3 extends over 16 amino acids. Germline V gene data show CDR1 as MDHEN and CDR2 as SYDVKM. CDR3 DNA: TGTGCCAGCAGTTTAGGGGCGGCGGGAGGGCCGGTTGAGCAGTACTTC. Its translation: CASSLGAAGGPVEQYF.

The gene calls are TRBV19 and TRBJ2-2, with 9 bases aligning to TRBD1. Unmatched junction bases numbered 7, after V lost 3 bases and J lost 5 bases. Per the germline V gene, CDR1 is LNHDA and CDR2 is SQIVND (reference sequence). The CDR3 runs 16 residues. This chain's CDR3 is CASSMGTGRRTGELFF. CDR3 in DNA: TGTGCCAGTAGTATGGGGACAGGGAGGAGGACCGGGGAGCTGTTTTTT.

The chain uses TRBV4-1 and TRBJ2-2; 7 bases are a match to TRBD2. The CDR3 runs to 16 residues. The V and J ends lost 3 bases and 3 bases, in that order; junction bases with no gene match: 7. Per germline, CDR1 MGHRA and CDR2 YSYEKL. Here the CDR3 reads CASSQGLPAYTGELFF. The CDR3 DNA is TGCGCCAGCAGCCAGGGACTACCTGCTTACACCGGGGAGCTGTTTTTT.

The chain has TRBV30 and TRBJ2-3; maybe TRBD2 (5 bases). The CDR3 totals 15 residues. The V and J ends lost 3 bases and 0 bases respectively, with 13 bases between them. Germline CDR1 is GTSNPN and CDR2 is SVGIG (reference sequence). The CDR3 DNA follows: TGTGCCTGGAGAGGGAGAGACTATAGCACAGATACGCAGTATTTT. Protein product: CAWRGRDYSTDTQYF.

The genes are TRBV5-1 and TRBJ2-2, with 7 bases that match TRBD1. In germline, CDR1 is SGHRS, CDR2 YFSETQ. Trimming at V came to 3 bases and at J to 2 bases, leaving 7 bases not matched to a gene. The CDR3 runs to 16 residues. The CDR3 region is CASSSKTGRNTGELFF. The CDR3 DNA reads as TGCGCCAGCAGCTCTAAGACAGGGCGAAACACCGGGGAGCTGTTTTTT.

The chain couples TRBV11-1 to TRBJ1-1; TRBD1 agrees at 9 bases. Germline V gene data show CDR1 as SGHAT and CDR2 as FQDESV (reference sequence). The V segment lost 2 bases and the J segment 0 bases; nucleotides outside the gene matches: 4. The CDR3 extends over 16 amino acids. The chain's CDR3 is CASSLLDRGLNTEAFF. The CDR3 coding sequence is TGTGCCAGCAGCTTATTGGACAGGGGATTGAACACTGAAGCTTTCTTT.

The table lists this clone with a count of one. The chain joins TRBV10-2 to TRBJ2-7; TRBD1 matches 8 bases. The V gene end was trimmed by 3 bases and the J gene end by 2 bases; junction bases not matched to a gene: 3. The CDR3 loop spans 14 amino acids. The germline CDR1 and CDR2 sequences are WSHSY and SAAADI. The CDR3 DNA reads TGCGCCAGCAGTGACCAACAGGGGGCCTACGAGCAGTACTTC. Translated: CASSDQQGAYEQYF.

The chain uses TRBV13 and TRBJ1-6; 7 bases fit TRBD1. J was trimmed by 9 bases and V by 5 bases; bases with no gene match: 7. There are 14 residues in the CDR3. Germline loops: CDR1 PRHDT, CDR2 FYEKMQ (reference sequence). CDR3 sequence: CASSMGQTGSPLHF. CDR3 coding DNA: TGTGCCAGCAGCATGGGACAGACAGGTTCACCCCTCCACTTT.

The chain couples TRBV6-5 to TRBJ1-1, with D perhaps matching TRBD1 (6 bases). The CDR3 contains 15 residues. Germline V gene sequence: CDR1 MNHEY, CDR2 SVGAGI. V lost 6 bases and J 1 base, leaving 15 bases between the germline ends. The CDR3 bases are TGTGCCAGCAGCCTTACCGGGACAACGAACACTGAAGCTTTCTTT. It is translated as CASSLTGTTNTEAFF.

The rearrangement joins TRBV11-3 to TRBJ2-7; 7 positions match TRBD1. The CDR3 extends over 15 amino acids. Trimming at V came to 5 bases and at J to 6 bases, leaving 13 bases not matched to a gene. CDR1 SGHNT and CDR2 YENEEA come from the germline V gene. Here the CDR3 DNA reads TGTGCCAGCAGCCCCACAGGGGTGGGGACGGCCGAGCAGTACTTC. It codes for CASSPTGVGTAEQYF.

This rearrangement joins TRBV5-4 to TRBJ2-7, with unresolved D. Per the germline V gene, CDR1 is SGHNT and CDR2 is YYREEE (reference sequence). V was clipped by 2 bases and J by 1 base, with 16 bases between them. This CDR3 is 16 amino acids long. DNA of the CDR3: TGTGCCAGCAGCTTTTCTCAGGAAAAATCATCCTACGAGCAGTACTTC. This codes for CASSFSQEKSSYEQYF.

This clone was counted once. The chain is built from TRBV5-1 and TRBJ2-3; 13 nucleotides line up with TRBD2. V gave up 3 bases and J gave up 0 bases; unmatched junction bases: 10. CDR3 size: 19 residues. Germline loops: CDR1 SGHRS, CDR2 YFSETQ. The CDR3 sequence: CASSSRVPLAGGSTDTQYF. The CDR3, as DNA: TGCGCCAGCAGCTCTCGCGTCCCACTAGCGGGGGGGAGCACAGATACGCAGTATTTT.